The entry below gives a single T cell receptor (beta chain) sequence along with its context. This sample is drawn from a study of identical twins. TCRdb reprocessed the 5' RACE reads via MiXCR and lists one record per CDR3 protein. Among 350,000 or so distinct CDR3 sequences listed, over 9% were seen once. Germline CDR1 MNHEY, CDR2 SMNVEV (reference sequence). The V and J ends lost 2 bases and 3 bases, in that order; junction bases with no gene match: 7. This CDR3 has 17 amino acids. Another study also made use of these data, one on yellow fever vaccine responses in identical twins.

V and J are TRBV27 and TRBJ2-6; TRBD1 aligns across 7 bases. This receptor was taken from a woman between 18 and 30 years old in good health. Sequenced sample: CD8+ T cells sorted from blood. CDR3 residues: CASSLTPDRDGANVLTF. The CDR3 region has the DNA TGTGCCAGCAGTTTAACCCCCGACAGGGATGGGGCCAACGTCCTGACTTTC. Looking up the rest from reference TRBV27 and TRBJ2-6 gives the full variable domain: EAQVTQNPRYLITVTGKKLTVTCSQNMNHEYMSWYRQDPGLGLRQIYYSMNVEVTDKGDVPEGYKVSRKEKRNFPLILESPSPNQTSLYFCASSLTPDRDGANVLTFGAGSRLTVL.